This T cell receptor beta chain was retrieved from a study of cytomegalovirus exposure and HLA in healthy donors. Study-wide results and caveats: Some V segments could not be told apart, so they were left out, TRBV6-2 and TRBV6-3 among them. With high specificity and sensitivity, the classifier reportedly diagnosed cytomegalovirus status.

This PCR relied on a set of 60 Vbeta primers and 13 Jbeta primers. Some clones are missing from TCRdb's copy, which holds only in-frame ones; the method was immunoSEQ multiplex PCR. This table holds 90,000 to 120,000 clones, about 70% found once. The CDR3 covers 15 residues. The V segment lost 4 bases and the J segment 8 bases; nucleotides outside the gene matches: 7. Germline lookup yields CDR1 SGHDN and CDR2 FVKESK. Notes on this clone: Its antigen remains unidentified.

V usage is TRBV14 and J usage is TRBJ1-4; 10 bases are shared with TRBD1. This TCR was recovered from a man aged 45-65 years in good health and CMV-seropositive. The sequencing input was PBMCs. The CDR3: CASSRWDRGAEKLFF. DNA for the CDR3: TGTGCCAGCAGCCGCTGGGACAGGGGTGCGGAAAAACTGTTTTTT.